The following is a TCR beta chain sequence with its context. The target antigen is unknown. The data were produced by immunoSEQ multiplex PCR, yet TCRdb's version contains in-frame clones alone and is incomplete. Here the sample spans around 59,000 clones, 80% to 95% being singletons. This entry is derived from a study of a mutant IDH1 vaccine in newly diagnosed glioma. Across the study: The treated group averaged about 44 years old and was roughly 62% male, approximately 40% female. The therapy given earlier, which was standard therapy, consisted of radiotherapy, temozolomide, or both, and most of the patients received both. Whole-study results and caveats: Pseudoprogression seemingly bore no relation to changes in top peripheral T cell clonotypes.

Specified time point: baseline, week 1 (first vaccination visit). As to treatment: pre-vaccination baseline after standard-of-care therapy. Donor tumors were new WHO grade 3 or 4 IDH1-mutant, ATRX-lost astrocytomas. The CDR3 runs to 16 residues. The J segment lost 2 bases and the V segment lost 5 bases, leaving 6 bases of the junction unmatched. Per germline, CDR1 LNHDA and CDR2 SQIVND (reference sequence). The TCR was taken from a man aged 50 to 59 with glioma. The chain uses TRBV19 and TRBJ1-5, with 10 positions matching TRBD1. This specimen consisted of PBMCs, obtained from a glioma patient treated with radiotherapy, temozolomide or both. In DNA, the CDR3 is TGTGCCAGTAGTCGACAGGGGGCATTTGGCAATCAGCCCCAGCATTTT. It translates to CASSRQGAFGNQPQHF. Based on the CDR3 plus reference TRBV19 and TRBJ1-5, the full variable domain is DGGITQSPKYLFRKEGQNVTLSCEQNLNHDAMYWYRQDPGQGLRLIYYSQIVNDFQKGDIAEGYSVSREKKESFPLTVTSAQKNPTAFYLCASSRQGAFGNQPQHFGDGTRLSIL.